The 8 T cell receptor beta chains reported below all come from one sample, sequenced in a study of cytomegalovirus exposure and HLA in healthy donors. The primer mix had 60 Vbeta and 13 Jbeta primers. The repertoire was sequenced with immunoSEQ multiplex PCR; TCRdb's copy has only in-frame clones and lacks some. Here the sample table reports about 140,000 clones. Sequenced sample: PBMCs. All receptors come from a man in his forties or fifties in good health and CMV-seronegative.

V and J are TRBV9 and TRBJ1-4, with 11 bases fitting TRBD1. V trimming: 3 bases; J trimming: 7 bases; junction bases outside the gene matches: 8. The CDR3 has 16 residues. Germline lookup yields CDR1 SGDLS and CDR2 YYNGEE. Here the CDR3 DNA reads TGTGCCAGCAGCGCGGACAGGGGGCGGCAAACTGAAAAACTGTTTTTT. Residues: CASSADRGRQTEKLFF. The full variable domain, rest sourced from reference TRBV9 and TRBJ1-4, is DSGVTQTPKHLITATGQRVTLRCSPRSGDLSVYWYQQSLDQGLQFLIQYYNGEERAKGNILERFSAQQFPDLHSELNLSSLELGDSALYFCASSADRGRQTEKLFFGSGTQLSVL.

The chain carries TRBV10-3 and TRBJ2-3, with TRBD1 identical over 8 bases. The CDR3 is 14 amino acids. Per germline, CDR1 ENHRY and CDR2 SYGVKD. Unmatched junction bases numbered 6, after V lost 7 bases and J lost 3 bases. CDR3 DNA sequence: TGTGCCATCATCCTCGGACAGGGAACAGATACGCAGTATTTT. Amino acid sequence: CAIILGQGTDTQYF.

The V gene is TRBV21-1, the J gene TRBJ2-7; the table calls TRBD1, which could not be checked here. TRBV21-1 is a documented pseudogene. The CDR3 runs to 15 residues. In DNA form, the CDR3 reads TGTGCCAGCAGCCTCCGGGACAGGGGTTCCTACGAGCAGTACTTC. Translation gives CASSLRDRGSYEQYF.

As DNA, the CDR3 is TGTGCTGTAGATTGGGGCCGACAGGCTCGGGGTGAAGCTTTCTTT. It codes for CAVDWGRQARGEAFF. The rearrangement joins TRBV6-1 to TRBJ1-1; D is possibly TRBD1 (6 bases). This CDR3 contains 15 residues. Germline V gene sequence: CDR1 MNHNS, CDR2 SASEGT.

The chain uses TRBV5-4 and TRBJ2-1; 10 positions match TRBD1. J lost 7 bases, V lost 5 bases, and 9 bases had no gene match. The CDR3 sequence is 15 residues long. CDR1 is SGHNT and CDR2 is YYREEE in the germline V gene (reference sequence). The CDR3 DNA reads TGTGCCAGCAGTCAACCCGGGACAGGGGATAATGAGCAGTTCTTC. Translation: CASSQPGTGDNEQFF.

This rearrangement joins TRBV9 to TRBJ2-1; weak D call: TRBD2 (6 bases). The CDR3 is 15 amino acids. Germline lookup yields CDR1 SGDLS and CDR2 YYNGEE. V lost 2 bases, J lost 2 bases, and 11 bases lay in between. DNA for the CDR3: TGTGCCAGCAGCGTGGCCGGGGGAACCTACAATGAGCAGTTCTTC. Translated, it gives CASSVAGGTYNEQFF.

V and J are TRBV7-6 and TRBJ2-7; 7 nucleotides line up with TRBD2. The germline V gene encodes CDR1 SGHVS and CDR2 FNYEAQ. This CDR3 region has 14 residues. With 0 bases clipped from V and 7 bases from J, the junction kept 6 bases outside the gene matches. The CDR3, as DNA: TGTGCCAGCAGCTTAGCGAGCGGGGAAGGGGAGCAGTACTTC. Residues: CASSLASGEGEQYF.

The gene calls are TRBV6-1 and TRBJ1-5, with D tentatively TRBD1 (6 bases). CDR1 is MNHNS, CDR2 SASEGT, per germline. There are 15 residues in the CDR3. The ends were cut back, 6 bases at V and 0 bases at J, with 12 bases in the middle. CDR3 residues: CASRVRDNSNQPQHF. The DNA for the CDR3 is TGTGCCAGCAGAGTACGGGACAATAGCAATCAGCCCCAGCATTTT.